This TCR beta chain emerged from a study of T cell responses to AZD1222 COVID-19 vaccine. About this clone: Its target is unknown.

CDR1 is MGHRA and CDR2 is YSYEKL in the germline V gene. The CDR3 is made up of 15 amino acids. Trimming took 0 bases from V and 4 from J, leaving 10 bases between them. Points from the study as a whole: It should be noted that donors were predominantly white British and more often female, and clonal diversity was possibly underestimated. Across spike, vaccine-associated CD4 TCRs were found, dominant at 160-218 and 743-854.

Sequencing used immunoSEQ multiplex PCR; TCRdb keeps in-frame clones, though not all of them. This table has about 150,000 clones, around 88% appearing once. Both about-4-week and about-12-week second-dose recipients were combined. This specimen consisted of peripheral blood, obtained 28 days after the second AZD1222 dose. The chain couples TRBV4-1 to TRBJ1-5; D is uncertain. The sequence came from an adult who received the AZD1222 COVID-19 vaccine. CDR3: CASSQDTTVNQPQHF. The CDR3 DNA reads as TGCGCCAGCAGCCAAGATACGACCGTTAATCAGCCCCAGCATTTT.